This T cell receptor (beta chain) was sequenced for a study of CD8 T cells in Susac syndrome. Study conclusions and caveats: The CD4+ T cell repertoire of patients with Susac syndrome showed no detectable clonal expansion.

Recently defined diagnostic criteria for definite or probable disease were fulfilled by Susac syndrome patients. TEMRA cells were FACS-enriched, and CD8+ and CD4+ T cells were isolated negatively. The CDR3 is 15 amino acids. CDR1 is MNHEY, CDR2 SVGEGT, per germline. Trimming took 6 bases from V and 0 from J; bases not matched to a gene: 6. RNA in amounts of roughly 0.5 to 1 ug was reverse transcribed with random hexamers. MiXCR was run by TCRdb on the immunoSEQ multiplex PCR reads, yielding one entry per CDR3 protein. The sample records roughly 80,000 distinct CDR3 sequences, approximately 94% being singletons. With respect to this clonotype: The antigen is not known.

The receptor was isolated from a human donor with Susac syndrome. The genes are TRBV6-2 or TRBV6-3 and TRBJ2-7; TRBD2 aligns across 9 bases. Input material: CD4+ T cells from PBMCs. CDR3 sequence reads: CASSSTSGGSYEQYF. The CDR3, as DNA: TGTGCCAGCAGCTCGACTAGCGGCGGCTCCTACGAGCAGTACTTC.